The clone carrying this T cell receptor (beta chain) has a handful of counts. No antigen is known for it. The sample is drawn from a study of T-cell memory formation after mild COVID-19. The trim removed 5 bases at V and 4 bases at J, leaving 5 bases unmatched. CDR1 SEHNR and CDR2 FQNEAQ come from the germline V gene (reference sequence). The CDR3 has 14 amino acids. Study results and limitations: Contracting clones localized mainly to CM and EM when CD4+ and mainly to EMRA when CD8+.

TCRdb used MiXCR to reprocess the 5' RACE reads, holding one entry per CDR3 protein. The table has about 350,000 distinct CDR3 sequences, roughly an eighth seen once. This TCR was sampled from a man between 18 and 29 years old who had mild COVID-19 (a few samples of this study predate the infection). Cell type and time point are not known. What was sequenced was PBMCs or a T cell subset sorted from them (not recorded which). The chain recombines TRBV7-9 with TRBJ2-3, with 8 positions matching TRBD2. The CDR3 nucleotides are TGTGCCAGCAGCCTCGGGACTAGGTCAGATACGCAGTATTTT. Translating gives CASSLGTRSDTQYF.